This note documents a single T cell receptor (beta chain) sequence. What it binds is unknown. This table comes from immunoSEQ multiplex PCR, and its TCRdb copy is limited to in-frame clones, with some not included. This sample has about 27,000 clones, with about 91% found just once. The CDR3 has 15 residues. Trimming removed 4 bases from V and 6 bases from J, with 20 bases in between. The germline V gene encodes CDR1 GTSNPN and CDR2 SVGIG (reference sequence). The data stem from a study of lymphopenia after photon versus proton radiotherapy. Findings of the study overall: Oligoclonal CD8+ Temra expansion after nadir drove photon patients' diversity drop. Relative stability marked proton patients; photon patients lost diversity and naive cells. Authors raise, but do not show, better survival with proton therapy.

The source of this sequence is a man aged 45-65 years with gastric cancer. This sample comprised peripheral blood, obtained from a patient treated with photon-based radiotherapy. The chain is built from TRBV30 and TRBJ2-3; a weak D match, TRBD2 (6 bases). The CDR3 region is CAWKRVWGVVDTQYF. CDR3 DNA: TGTGCCTGGAAGAGAGTGTGGGGGGTAGTCGATACGCAGTATTTT.